This T cell receptor (beta chain) was documented in a study of radiation and T cells in renal cell carcinoma. This clone came up a few times. The antigen is unknown. Treatment defined: treatment-naive control, cytoreductive nephrectomy. Controls were unirradiated tumors from treatment-naive cytoreductive nephrectomy patients. Clear cell pathology was present in this patient's renal cell carcinoma. Only in-frame clones appear in the TCRdb table, and some are missing; sequencing was by immunoSEQ multiplex PCR. This table holds 15,000 to 17,000 clones, roughly three fifths found once. Overall study findings and caveats: Top 100 clonotypes averaged approximately 50% in irradiated versus about 40% in nephrectomy-only tumors.

V was trimmed by 0 bases and J by 7 bases, leaving 14 bases between them. CDR1 and CDR2 from the germline V gene are SGHNT and YYREEE (reference sequence). This CDR3 has 14 residues. The TCR comes from a man aged 45-65 years with renal cell carcinoma. The sample here was tumor tissue, taken from a patient whose treatment was nephrectomy without radiotherapy. The chain is built from TRBV5-4 and TRBJ2-7, with D unclear. This chain's CDR3 is CASSLGQRPYEQYF. The CDR3 coding sequence is TGTGCCAGCAGCTTGGGTCAGCGACCGTATGAGCAGTACTTC.